These T cell receptor beta chains were read from a single sample in a study of T cells in Graves' hyperthyroidism and ophthalmopathy. MiXCR, applied by TCRdb to the multiplex PCR reads, yields one record per CDR3 protein. Of 620,000 or so distinct CDR3 sequences listed, about 15% are singletons. The sample taken for sequencing was blood. The receptors were sampled from a woman in her fifties or sixties with Graves' ophthalmopathy. The CDR3 runs from the conserved cysteine through the conserved F or W. The order of the fields is clone size, J gene, D gene, V gene, CDR3 DNA, CDR3 protein. D genes are given only for firm matches. The size entry is marked missing in some rows and otherwise reads once, few, many or a size class.

clone_size: few; j_call: TRBJ2-2; d_call: -; v_call: TRBV27; cdr3_nt: TGTGCCAGCAGCGCGGGTCTAGGACGCACCGGGGAGCTGTTTTTT; cdr3_aa: CASSAGLGRTGELFF
clone_size: many; j_call: TRBJ1-5; d_call: -; v_call: TRBV7-8; cdr3_nt: TGTGCCAGCAGCTTAACGGAAAACAATCAGCCCCAGCATTTT; cdr3_aa: CASSLTENNQPQHF
clone_size: many; j_call: TRBJ1-1; d_call: -; v_call: TRBV3-1; cdr3_nt: TGTGCCAGCAGCCAAAAAAGGATCAGGGCGAACACTGAAGCTTTCTTT; cdr3_aa: CASSQKRIRANTEAFF
clone_size: -; j_call: TRBJ2-1; d_call: TRBD2; v_call: TRBV7-9; cdr3_nt: TGTGCCAGCAGCCCTCAGTGGAGGGTGGGACTAGCGGGAGATGAGCAGTTCTTC; cdr3_aa: CASSPQWRVGLAGDEQFF
clone_size: many; j_call: TRBJ1-5; d_call: TRBD1; v_call: TRBV5-1; cdr3_nt: TGCGCCAGCAGCCCGGACAGGGCGGAGGGTCAGCCCCAGCATTTT; cdr3_aa: CASSPDRAEGQPQHF
clone_size: -; j_call: TRBJ2-7; d_call: TRBD2; v_call: TRBV12-3/TRBV12-4; cdr3_nt: TGTGCCAGCAGTTTAGGGAGGTCTCTAGCGGGAGAGATCCCCTACGAGCAGTACTTC; cdr3_aa: CASSLGRSLAGEIPYEQYF
clone_size: -; j_call: TRBJ1-5; d_call: TRBD1; v_call: TRBV4-3; cdr3_nt: TGCGCCAGCAGCCAAGATTTCGGGACAGGGGTATTGGGCAATCAGCCCCAGCATTTT; cdr3_aa: CASSQDFGTGVLGNQPQHF
clone_size: -; j_call: TRBJ2-7; d_call: -; v_call: TRBV29-1; cdr3_nt: TGCAGCGTTGGCGGAGTGAGGAGGGCCTCGAGACGCAGTGACTACGAGCAGTACTTC; cdr3_aa: CSVGGVRRASRRSDYEQYF
clone_size: -; j_call: TRBJ1-2; d_call: TRBD1; v_call: TRBV4-1; cdr3_nt: TGCGCCAGCAGCCGAACGACAGGGGATATAGGGGGCTACACCTTC; cdr3_aa: CASSRTTGDIGGYTF
clone_size: many; j_call: TRBJ2-7; d_call: -; v_call: TRBV25-1; cdr3_nt: TGTGCCAGCAGTGAAGAGACGTTGGCGGTGAGGGGCTTCCCGTACGAGCAGTACTTC; cdr3_aa: CASSEETLAVRGFPYEQYF
clone_size: many; j_call: TRBJ1-1; d_call: -; v_call: TRBV24-1; cdr3_nt: TGTGCCACCAGTGACCGGGGGTCGTACACTGAAGCTTTCTTT; cdr3_aa: CATSDRGSYTEAFF
clone_size: many; j_call: TRBJ2-2; d_call: -; v_call: TRBV11-1; cdr3_nt: TGTGCCAGCAAATTCTCCGGGGAGCTGTTTTTT; cdr3_aa: CASKFSGELFF
clone_size: once; j_call: TRBJ2-5; d_call: -; v_call: TRBV19; cdr3_nt: TGTGCCAGTAGTCGCAGGGAAGAGACCCAGTACTTC; cdr3_aa: CASSRREETQYF
clone_size: -; j_call: TRBJ1-1; d_call: -; v_call: TRBV15; cdr3_nt: TGTGCCACCAGCAGAGAACCAGGGGCCATCGGGGAGACTGAAGCTTTCTTT; cdr3_aa: CATSREPGAIGETEAFF
clone_size: many; j_call: TRBJ2-3; d_call: TRBD1; v_call: TRBV20-1; cdr3_nt: TGCAGTGCTATACAGGGGGCACCAGATACGCAGTATTTT; cdr3_aa: CSAIQGAPDTQYF
clone_size: few; j_call: TRBJ2-1; d_call: -; v_call: TRBV4-1; cdr3_nt: TGCGCCAGCAGCCAAGAGCGGGAAACCTACAATGAGCAGTTCTTC; cdr3_aa: CASSQERETYNEQFF
clone_size: -; j_call: TRBJ2-3; d_call: TRBD2; v_call: TRBV9; cdr3_nt: TGTGCCAGCAGCGGGTCAGCGGGAGTGCTGGGGGATACGCAGTATTTT; cdr3_aa: CASSGSAGVLGDTQYF
clone_size: many; j_call: TRBJ2-7; d_call: TRBD2; v_call: TRBV6-1; cdr3_nt: TGTGCCAGCACGGGGGGTAAAGCCTACGAGCAGTACTTC; cdr3_aa: CASTGGKAYEQYF
clone_size: -; j_call: TRBJ2-6; d_call: -; v_call: TRBV27; cdr3_nt: TGTGCCAGCACGACAGAAAGGGGGACCTCTGGGGCCAACGTCCTGACTTTC; cdr3_aa: CASTTERGTSGANVLTF
clone_size: many; j_call: TRBJ1-4; d_call: -; v_call: TRBV20-1; cdr3_nt: TGCAGTGCTAGAGGCCCGGGTGGCGGTAATGAAAAACTGTTTTTT; cdr3_aa: CSARGPGGGNEKLFF
clone_size: many; j_call: TRBJ2-1; d_call: -; v_call: TRBV28; cdr3_nt: TGTGCCAGCAGTAATCCGGTTAGTAATGAGCAGTTCTTC; cdr3_aa: CASSNPVSNEQFF
clone_size: few; j_call: TRBJ2-7; d_call: -; v_call: TRBV28; cdr3_nt: TGTGCCAGCAGTTTATTCTCCCTTAGCGGAACCTACGAGCAGTACTTC; cdr3_aa: CASSLFSLSGTYEQYF
clone_size: -; j_call: TRBJ2-7; d_call: -; v_call: TRBV29-1; cdr3_nt: TGCAGCGTGCTAGTGACCTACGAGCAGTACTTC; cdr3_aa: CSVLVTYEQYF
clone_size: -; j_call: TRBJ1-2; d_call: -; v_call: TRBV20-1; cdr3_nt: TGCAGTGCTAGCGACACAGGGATTAACTATGGCTACACCTTC; cdr3_aa: CSASDTGINYGYTF
clone_size: few; j_call: TRBJ2-2; d_call: -; v_call: TRBV6-1; cdr3_nt: TGTGCCAGCACGGGGTCGAACACCGGGGAGCTGTTTTTT; cdr3_aa: CASTGSNTGELFF
clone_size: -; j_call: TRBJ1-1; d_call: TRBD1; v_call: TRBV2; cdr3_nt: TGTGCCAACAGGGGCCATGAAGCTTTCTTT; cdr3_aa: CANRGHEAFF
clone_size: few; j_call: TRBJ1-5; d_call: -; v_call: TRBV4-1; cdr3_nt: TGCGCCAGCAGCCAAGGTTCGGTGGAAACGCGGATTCATCAGCCCCAGCATTTT; cdr3_aa: CASSQGSVETRIHQPQHF
clone_size: many; j_call: TRBJ2-3; d_call: TRBD2; v_call: TRBV7-2; cdr3_nt: TGTGCCAGCAGCTTAGGAGGCGGGAGAACAGATACGCAGTATTTT; cdr3_aa: CASSLGGGRTDTQYF
clone_size: many; j_call: TRBJ2-2; d_call: -; v_call: TRBV6-1; cdr3_nt: TGTGCCAGCAGTGAACAGGGGAGTATGGCCGGGGAGCTGTTTTTT; cdr3_aa: CASSEQGSMAGELFF
clone_size: -; j_call: TRBJ1-4; d_call: -; v_call: TRBV5-1; cdr3_nt: TGCGCCAGCAGCTTGGCTGGGGTTTCCAATGAAAAACTGTTTTTT; cdr3_aa: CASSLAGVSNEKLFF
clone_size: many; j_call: TRBJ2-5; d_call: TRBD1; v_call: TRBV20-1; cdr3_nt: TGCAGTGCTAGAGTTAGGACAGGACAAGAGACCCAGTACTTC; cdr3_aa: CSARVRTGQETQYF
clone_size: many; j_call: TRBJ2-1; d_call: -; v_call: TRBV7-9; cdr3_nt: TGTGCCAGCCCCAGGAGCGCAAACTACAATGAGCAGTTCTTC; cdr3_aa: CASPRSANYNEQFF
clone_size: many; j_call: TRBJ2-1; d_call: TRBD2; v_call: TRBV7-8; cdr3_nt: TGTGCCAGCAGCCTAAACCCGGGAGGCTCCTACAATGAGCAGTTCTTC; cdr3_aa: CASSLNPGGSYNEQFF
clone_size: many; j_call: TRBJ2-7; d_call: -; v_call: TRBV5-1; cdr3_nt: TGCGCCAGCAGCTTGACAGGGCCCCTAAGCGAGCAGTACTTC; cdr3_aa: CASSLTGPLSEQYF
clone_size: many; j_call: TRBJ2-3; d_call: -; v_call: TRBV24-1; cdr3_nt: TGTGCCACCAGTGATGCGGTGGCGGGGGCCACAGATACGCAGTATTTT; cdr3_aa: CATSDAVAGATDTQYF
clone_size: -; j_call: TRBJ1-4; d_call: -; v_call: TRBV28; cdr3_nt: TGTGCCAGCAGCCCTATGGTAAGGGGTGCTAATGAAAAACTGTTTTTT; cdr3_aa: CASSPMVRGANEKLFF